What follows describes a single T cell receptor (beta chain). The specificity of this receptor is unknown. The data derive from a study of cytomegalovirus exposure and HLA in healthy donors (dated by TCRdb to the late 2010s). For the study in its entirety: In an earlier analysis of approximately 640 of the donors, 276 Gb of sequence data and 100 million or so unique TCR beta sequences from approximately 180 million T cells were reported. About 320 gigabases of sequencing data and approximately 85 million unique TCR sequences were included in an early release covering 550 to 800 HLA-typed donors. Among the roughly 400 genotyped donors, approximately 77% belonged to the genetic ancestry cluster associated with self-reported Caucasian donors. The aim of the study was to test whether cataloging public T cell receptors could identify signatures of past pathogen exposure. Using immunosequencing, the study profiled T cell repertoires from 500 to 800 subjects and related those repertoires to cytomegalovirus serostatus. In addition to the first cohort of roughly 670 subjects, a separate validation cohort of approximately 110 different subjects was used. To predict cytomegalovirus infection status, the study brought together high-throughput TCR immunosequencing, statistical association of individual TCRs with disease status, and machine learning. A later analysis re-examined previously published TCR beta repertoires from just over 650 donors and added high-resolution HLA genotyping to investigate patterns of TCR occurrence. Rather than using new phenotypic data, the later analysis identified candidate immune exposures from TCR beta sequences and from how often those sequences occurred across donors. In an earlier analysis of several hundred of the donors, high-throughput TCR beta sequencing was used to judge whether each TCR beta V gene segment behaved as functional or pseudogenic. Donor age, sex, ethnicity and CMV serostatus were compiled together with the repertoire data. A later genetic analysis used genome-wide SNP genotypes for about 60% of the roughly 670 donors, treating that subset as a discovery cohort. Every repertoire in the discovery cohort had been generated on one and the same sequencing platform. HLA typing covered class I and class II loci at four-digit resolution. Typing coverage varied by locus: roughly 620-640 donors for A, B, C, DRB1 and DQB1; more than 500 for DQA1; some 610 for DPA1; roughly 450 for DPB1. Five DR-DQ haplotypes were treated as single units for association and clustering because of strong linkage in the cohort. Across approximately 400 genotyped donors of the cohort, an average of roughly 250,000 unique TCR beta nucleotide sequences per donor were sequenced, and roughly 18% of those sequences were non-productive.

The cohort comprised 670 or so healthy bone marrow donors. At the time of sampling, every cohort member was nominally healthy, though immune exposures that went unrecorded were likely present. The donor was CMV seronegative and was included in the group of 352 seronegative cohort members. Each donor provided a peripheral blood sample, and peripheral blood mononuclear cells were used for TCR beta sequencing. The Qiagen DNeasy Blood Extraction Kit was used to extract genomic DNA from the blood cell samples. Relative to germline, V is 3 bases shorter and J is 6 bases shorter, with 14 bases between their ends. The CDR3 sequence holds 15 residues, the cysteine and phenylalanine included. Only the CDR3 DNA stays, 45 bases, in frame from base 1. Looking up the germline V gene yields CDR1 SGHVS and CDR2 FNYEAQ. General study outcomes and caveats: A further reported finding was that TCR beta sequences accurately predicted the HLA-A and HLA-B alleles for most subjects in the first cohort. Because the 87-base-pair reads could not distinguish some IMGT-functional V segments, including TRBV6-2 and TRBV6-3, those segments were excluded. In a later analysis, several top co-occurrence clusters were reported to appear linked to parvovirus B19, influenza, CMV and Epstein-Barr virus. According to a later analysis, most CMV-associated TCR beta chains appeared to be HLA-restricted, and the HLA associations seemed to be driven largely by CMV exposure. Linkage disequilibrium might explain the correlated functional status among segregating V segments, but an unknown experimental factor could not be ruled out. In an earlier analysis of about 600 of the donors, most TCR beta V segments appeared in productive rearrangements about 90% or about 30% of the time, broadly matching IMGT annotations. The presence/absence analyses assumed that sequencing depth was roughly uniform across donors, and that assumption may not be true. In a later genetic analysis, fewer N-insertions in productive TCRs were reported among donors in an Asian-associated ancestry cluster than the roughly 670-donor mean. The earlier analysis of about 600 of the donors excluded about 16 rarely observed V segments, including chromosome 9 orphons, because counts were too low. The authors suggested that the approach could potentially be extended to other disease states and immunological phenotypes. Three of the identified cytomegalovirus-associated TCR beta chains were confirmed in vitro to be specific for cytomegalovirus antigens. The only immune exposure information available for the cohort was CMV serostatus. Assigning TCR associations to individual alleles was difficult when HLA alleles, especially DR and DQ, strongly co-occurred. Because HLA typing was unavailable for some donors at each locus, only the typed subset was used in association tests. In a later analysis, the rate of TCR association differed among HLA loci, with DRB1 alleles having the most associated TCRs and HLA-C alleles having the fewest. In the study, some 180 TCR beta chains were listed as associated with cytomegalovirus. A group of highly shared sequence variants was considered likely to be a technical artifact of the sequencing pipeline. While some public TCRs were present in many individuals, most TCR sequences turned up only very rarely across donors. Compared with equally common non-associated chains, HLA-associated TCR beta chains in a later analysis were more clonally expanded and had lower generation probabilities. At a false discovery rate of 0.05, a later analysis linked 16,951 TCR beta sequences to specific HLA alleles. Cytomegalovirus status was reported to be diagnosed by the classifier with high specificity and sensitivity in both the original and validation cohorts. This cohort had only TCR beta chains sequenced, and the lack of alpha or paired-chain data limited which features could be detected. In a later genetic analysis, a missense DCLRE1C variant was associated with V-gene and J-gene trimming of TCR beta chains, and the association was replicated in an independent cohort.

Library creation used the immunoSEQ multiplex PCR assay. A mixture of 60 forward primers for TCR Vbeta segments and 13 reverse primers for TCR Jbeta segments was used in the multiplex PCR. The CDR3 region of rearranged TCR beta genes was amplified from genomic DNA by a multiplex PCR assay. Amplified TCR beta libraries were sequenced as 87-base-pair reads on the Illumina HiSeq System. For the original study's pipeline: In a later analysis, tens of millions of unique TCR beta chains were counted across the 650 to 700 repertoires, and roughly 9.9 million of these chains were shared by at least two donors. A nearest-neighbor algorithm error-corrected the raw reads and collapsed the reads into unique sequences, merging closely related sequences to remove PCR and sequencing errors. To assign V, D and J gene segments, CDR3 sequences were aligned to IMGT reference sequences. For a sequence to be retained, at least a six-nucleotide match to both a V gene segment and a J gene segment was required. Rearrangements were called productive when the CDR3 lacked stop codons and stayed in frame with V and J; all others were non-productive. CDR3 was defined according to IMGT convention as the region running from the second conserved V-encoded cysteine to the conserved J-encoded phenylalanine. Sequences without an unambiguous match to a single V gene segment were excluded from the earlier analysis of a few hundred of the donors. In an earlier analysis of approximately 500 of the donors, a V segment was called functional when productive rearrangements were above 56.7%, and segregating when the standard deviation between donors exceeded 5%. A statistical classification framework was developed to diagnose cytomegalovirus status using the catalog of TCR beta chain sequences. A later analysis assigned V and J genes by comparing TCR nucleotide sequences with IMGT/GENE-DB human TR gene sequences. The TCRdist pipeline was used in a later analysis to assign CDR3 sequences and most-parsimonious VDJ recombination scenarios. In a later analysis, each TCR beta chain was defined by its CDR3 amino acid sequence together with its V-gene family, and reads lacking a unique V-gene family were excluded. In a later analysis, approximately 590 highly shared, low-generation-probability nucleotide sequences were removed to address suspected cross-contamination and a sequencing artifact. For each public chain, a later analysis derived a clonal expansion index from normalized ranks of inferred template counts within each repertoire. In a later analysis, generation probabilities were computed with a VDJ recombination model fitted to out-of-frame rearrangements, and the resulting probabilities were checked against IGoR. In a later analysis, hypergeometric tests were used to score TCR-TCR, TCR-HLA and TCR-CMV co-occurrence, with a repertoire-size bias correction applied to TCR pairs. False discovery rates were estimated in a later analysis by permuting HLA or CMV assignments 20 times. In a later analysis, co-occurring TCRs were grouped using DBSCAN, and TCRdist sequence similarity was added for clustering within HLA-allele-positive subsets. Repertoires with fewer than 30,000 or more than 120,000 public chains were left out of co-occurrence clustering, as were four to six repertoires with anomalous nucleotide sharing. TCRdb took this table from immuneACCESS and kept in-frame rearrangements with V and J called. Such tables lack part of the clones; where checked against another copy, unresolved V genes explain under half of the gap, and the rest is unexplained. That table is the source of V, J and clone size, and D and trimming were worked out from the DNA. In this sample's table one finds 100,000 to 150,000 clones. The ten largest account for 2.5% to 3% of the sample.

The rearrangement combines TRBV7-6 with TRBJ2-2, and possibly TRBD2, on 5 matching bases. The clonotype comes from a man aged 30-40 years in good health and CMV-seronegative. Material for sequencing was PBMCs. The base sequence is TGTGCCAGCAGCTTCGCGCTAGCCTTATCCGGGGAGCTGTTTTTT. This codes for CASSFALALSGELFF.